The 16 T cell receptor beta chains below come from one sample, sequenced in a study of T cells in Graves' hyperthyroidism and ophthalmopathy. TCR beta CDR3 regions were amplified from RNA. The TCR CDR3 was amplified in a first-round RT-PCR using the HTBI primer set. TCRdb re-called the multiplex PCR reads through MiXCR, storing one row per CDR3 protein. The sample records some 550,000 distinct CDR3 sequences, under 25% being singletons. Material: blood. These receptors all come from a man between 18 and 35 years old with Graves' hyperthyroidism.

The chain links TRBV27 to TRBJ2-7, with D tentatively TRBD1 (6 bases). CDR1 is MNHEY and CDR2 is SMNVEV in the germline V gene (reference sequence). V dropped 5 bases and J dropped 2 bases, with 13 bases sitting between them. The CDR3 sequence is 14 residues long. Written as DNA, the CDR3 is TGTGCCAGCAGTACCGGACAGATGACCTACGAGCAGTACTTC. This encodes CASSTGQMTYEQYF.

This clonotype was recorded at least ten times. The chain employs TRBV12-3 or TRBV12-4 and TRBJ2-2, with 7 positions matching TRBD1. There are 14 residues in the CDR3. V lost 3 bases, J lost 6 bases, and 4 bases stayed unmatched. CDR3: CASSFGQAAGELFF. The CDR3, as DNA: TGTGCCAGCAGTTTCGGACAGGCCGCCGGGGAGCTGTTTTTT.

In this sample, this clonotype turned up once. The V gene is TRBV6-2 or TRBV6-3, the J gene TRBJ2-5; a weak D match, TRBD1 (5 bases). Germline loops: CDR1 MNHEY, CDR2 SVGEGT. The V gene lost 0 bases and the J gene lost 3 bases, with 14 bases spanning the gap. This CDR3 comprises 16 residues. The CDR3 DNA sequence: TGTGCCAGCAGTTACTCGAGGTTATCCAGGGAAGAGACCCAGTACTTC. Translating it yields CASSYSRLSREETQYF.

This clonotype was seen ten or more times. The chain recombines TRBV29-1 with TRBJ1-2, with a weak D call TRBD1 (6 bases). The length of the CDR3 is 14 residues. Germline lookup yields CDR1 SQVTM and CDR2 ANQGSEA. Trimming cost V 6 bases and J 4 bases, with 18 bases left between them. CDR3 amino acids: CSVMGGPGGYGYTF. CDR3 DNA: TGCAGCGTGATGGGGGGCCCTGGGGGCTATGGCTACACCTTC.

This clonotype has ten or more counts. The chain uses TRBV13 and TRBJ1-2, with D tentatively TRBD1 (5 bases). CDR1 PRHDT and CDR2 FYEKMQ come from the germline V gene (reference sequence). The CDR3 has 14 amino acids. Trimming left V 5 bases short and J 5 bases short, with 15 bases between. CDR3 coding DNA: TGTGCCAGCAGCCCACAGGACATTTTTTATGGCTACACCTTC. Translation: CASSPQDIFYGYTF.

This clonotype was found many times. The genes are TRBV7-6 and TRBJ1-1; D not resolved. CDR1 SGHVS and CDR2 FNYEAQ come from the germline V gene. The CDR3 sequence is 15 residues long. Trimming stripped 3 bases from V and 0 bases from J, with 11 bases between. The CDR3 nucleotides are TGTGCCAGCAGCTTGGAGAGAAGCATGAACACTGAAGCTTTCTTT. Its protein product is CASSLERSMNTEAFF. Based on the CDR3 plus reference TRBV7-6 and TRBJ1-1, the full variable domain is GAGVSQSPRYKVTKRGQDVALRCDPISGHVSLYWYRQALGQGPEFLTYFNYEAQQDKSGLPNDRFSAERPEGSISTLTIQRTEQRDSAMYRCASSLERSMNTEAFFGQGTRLTVV.

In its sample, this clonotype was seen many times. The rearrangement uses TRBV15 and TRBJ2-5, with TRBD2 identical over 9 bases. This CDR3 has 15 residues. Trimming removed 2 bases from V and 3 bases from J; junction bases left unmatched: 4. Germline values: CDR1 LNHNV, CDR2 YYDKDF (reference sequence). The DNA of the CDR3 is TGTGCCACCAGCAGATCCTTAGCGGGGGAAGAGACCCAGTACTTC. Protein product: CATSRSLAGEETQYF. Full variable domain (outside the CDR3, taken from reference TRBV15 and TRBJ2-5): DAMVIQNPRYQVTQFGKPVTLSCSQTLNHNVMYWYQQKSSQAPKLLFHYYDKDFNNEADTPDNFQSRRPNTSFCFLDIRSPGLGDTAMYLCATSRSLAGEETQYFGPGTRLLVL.

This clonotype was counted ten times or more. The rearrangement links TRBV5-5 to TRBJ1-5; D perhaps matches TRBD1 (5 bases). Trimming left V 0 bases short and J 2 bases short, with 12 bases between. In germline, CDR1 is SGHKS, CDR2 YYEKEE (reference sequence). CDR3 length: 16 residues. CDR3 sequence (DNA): TGTGCCAGCAGCTTGGTAGGGGTCCCGGGCAATCAGCCCCAGCATTTT. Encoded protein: CASSLVGVPGNQPQHF.

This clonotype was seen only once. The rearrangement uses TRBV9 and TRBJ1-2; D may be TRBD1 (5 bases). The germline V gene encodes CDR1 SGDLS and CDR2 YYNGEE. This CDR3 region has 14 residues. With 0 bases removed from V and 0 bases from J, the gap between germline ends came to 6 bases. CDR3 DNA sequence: TGTGCCAGCAGCGTAGGGGGGGCTAACTATGGCTACACCTTC. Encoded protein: CASSVGGANYGYTF.

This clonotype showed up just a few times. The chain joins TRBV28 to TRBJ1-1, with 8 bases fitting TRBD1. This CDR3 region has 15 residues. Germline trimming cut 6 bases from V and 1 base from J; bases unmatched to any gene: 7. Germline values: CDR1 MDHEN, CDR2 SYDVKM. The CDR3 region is CASRHQGARNTEAFF. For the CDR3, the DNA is TGTGCCAGCAGACATCAGGGGGCGCGGAACACTGAAGCTTTCTTT.

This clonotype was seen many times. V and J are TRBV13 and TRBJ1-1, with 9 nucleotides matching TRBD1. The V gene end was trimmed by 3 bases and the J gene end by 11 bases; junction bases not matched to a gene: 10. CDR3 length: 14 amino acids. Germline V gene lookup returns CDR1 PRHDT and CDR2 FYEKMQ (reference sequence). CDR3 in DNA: TGTGCCAGCAGCTTGGGTCCGGGACAGGGATCGGCTTTCTTT. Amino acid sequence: CASSLGPGQGSAFF.

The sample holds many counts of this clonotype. The CDR3 DNA reads TGTGCCAGCAGTGGACGGCATAACACTGAAGCTTTCTTT. Its translation: CASSGRHNTEAFF. The rearrangement joins TRBV12-3 or TRBV12-4 to TRBJ1-1; D ambiguous. This CDR3 contains 13 residues. V was shortened by 5 bases and J by 2 bases, with 9 bases between the two germline ends.

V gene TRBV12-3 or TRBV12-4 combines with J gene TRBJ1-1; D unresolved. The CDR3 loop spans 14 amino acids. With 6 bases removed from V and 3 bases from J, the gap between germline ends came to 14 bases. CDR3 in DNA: TGTGCCAGCAGAGAAAGGGTCTCGGACACTGAAGCTTTCTTT. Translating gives CASRERVSDTEAFF.

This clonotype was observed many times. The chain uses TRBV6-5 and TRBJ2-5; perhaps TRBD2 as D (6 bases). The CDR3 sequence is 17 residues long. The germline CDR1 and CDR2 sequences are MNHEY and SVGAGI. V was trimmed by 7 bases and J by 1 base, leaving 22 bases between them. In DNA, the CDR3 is TGTGCCAGCATTAGCGACTACCCTCCGGGAGTCCAAGAGACCCAGTACTTC. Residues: CASISDYPPGVQETQYF.

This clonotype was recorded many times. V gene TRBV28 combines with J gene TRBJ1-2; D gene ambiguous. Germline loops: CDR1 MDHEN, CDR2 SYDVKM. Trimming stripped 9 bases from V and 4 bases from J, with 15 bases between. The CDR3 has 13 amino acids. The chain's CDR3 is CASLRRAGYGYTF. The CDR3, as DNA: TGTGCCAGTCTCAGACGGGCAGGCTATGGCTACACCTTC.

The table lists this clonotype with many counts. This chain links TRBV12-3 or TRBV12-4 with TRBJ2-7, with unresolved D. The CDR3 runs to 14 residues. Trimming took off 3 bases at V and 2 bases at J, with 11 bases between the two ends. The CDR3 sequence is CASSFAIGTYEQYF. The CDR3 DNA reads TGTGCCAGCAGTTTCGCTATCGGTACCTACGAGCAGTACTTC.